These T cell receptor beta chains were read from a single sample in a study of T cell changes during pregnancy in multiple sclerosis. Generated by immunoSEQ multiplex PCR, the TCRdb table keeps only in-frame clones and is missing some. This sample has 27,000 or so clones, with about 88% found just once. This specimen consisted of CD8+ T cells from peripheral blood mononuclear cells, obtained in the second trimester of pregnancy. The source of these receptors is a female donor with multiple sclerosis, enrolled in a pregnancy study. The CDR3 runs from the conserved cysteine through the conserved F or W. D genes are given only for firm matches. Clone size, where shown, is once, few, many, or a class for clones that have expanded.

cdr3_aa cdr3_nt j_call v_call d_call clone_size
CASSGGGHEQYF TGTGCCAGCAGCGGGGGGGGCCACGAGCAGTACTTC TRBJ2-7 TRBV9 - -
CASSRVQGRETQYF TGTGCCAGCTCTAGGGTACAGGGGAGAGAGACCCAGTACTTC TRBJ2-5 TRBV7-8 TRBD1 -
CASTALLWGANTGELFF TGTGCCAGTACCGCTTTACTGTGGGGGGCGAACACCGGGGAGCTGTTTTTT TRBJ2-2 TRBV19 - -
CASSGDSLNEQFF TGCGCCAGCAGTGGGGACTCCCTAAATGAGCAGTTCTTC TRBJ2-1 TRBV10-1 - once
CASSQDTSGGVGKLFF TGTGCCAGCAGCCAAGATACATCAGGGGGCGTGGGAAAACTGTTTTTT TRBJ1-4 TRBV4-2 TRBD1 -
CASSLGAAGGPSRTDTQYF TGTGCCAGCAGCTTAGGAGCTGCGGGGGGGCCCTCCCGCACAGATACGCAGTATTTT TRBJ2-3 TRBV7-8 TRBD2 -
CASSVAEEGYEQYF TGTGCCAGCAGTGTCGCCGAGGAGGGCTACGAGCAGTACTTC TRBJ2-7 TRBV6-1 - -
CAWEPPGQGVNEQFF TGTGCCTGGGAACCACCGGGACAGGGGGTCAATGAGCAGTTCTTC TRBJ2-1 TRBV30 TRBD1 once
CASSLWGPGTEAFF TGCGCCAGCAGCTTGTGGGGGCCGGGCACTGAAGCTTTCTTT TRBJ1-1 TRBV5-1 - -
CASTATGTGLYEQYF TGTGCCAGCACCGCAACCGGGACAGGACTCTACGAGCAGTACTTC TRBJ2-7 TRBV28 TRBD1 -
CASSYSGTDRAEAFF TGTGCCAGCAGTTACTCCGGGACAGATAGAGCTGAAGCTTTCTTT TRBJ1-1 TRBV6-6 TRBD1 -
CASSLVAGGSYGYTF TGTGCCAGCAGCTTAGTTGCAGGGGGTTCCTATGGCTACACCTTC TRBJ1-2 TRBV7-9 TRBD1 -
CASSFRVVNTEAFF TGTGCCAGCAGCTTTCGGGTGGTGAACACTGAAGCTTTCTTT TRBJ1-1 TRBV7-9 - -
CASSVEGGGEAFF TGTGCCAGCAGCGTAGAAGGAGGGGGCGAAGCTTTCTTT TRBJ1-1 TRBV9 TRBD1 -
CASSVYGLAGGAEQFF TGTGCCAGCAGCGTATATGGACTAGCGGGGGGGGCTGAGCAGTTCTTC TRBJ2-1 TRBV9 TRBD2 -
CASSLRDRDEQYF TGTGCCAGCAGCTTACGGGATCGCGACGAGCAGTACTTC TRBJ2-7 TRBV5-4 - -
CASSDSSGGADTQYF TGTGCCAGCAGTGACTCGAGCGGGGGGGCCGATACGCAGTATTTT TRBJ2-3 TRBV6-4 TRBD2 medium-sized
CAWSPGGGGYTF TGTGCCTGGAGTCCGGGCGGGGGGGGCTACACCTTC TRBJ1-2 TRBV30 - -
CASSPVLRNEQFF TGTGCCAGCAGCCCAGTCCTCCGCAATGAGCAGTTCTTC TRBJ2-1 TRBV13 - -
CASSFTGATEAFF TGTGCCAGCAGCTTCACAGGGGCCACTGAAGCTTTCTTT TRBJ1-1 TRBV7-9 TRBD1 -
CASSPRGAGGGYEQYF TGCGCCAGCAGCCCCAGAGGAGCGGGGGGCGGTTACGAGCAGTACTTC TRBJ2-7 TRBV4-1 TRBD2 -
CSVEEPQGGNEQYF TGCAGCGTTGAAGAGCCTCAGGGGGGTAACGAGCAGTACTTC TRBJ2-7 TRBV29-1 - -
CASSIVPYSNQPQHF TGTGCCAGTAGTATAGTTCCGTATAGCAATCAGCCCCAGCATTTT TRBJ1-5 TRBV19 - -
CASSFLGDLSGNTIYF TGTGCCAGCAGCTTCCTCGGGGACTTGTCTGGAAACACCATATATTTT TRBJ1-3 TRBV11-2 - -
CASSLWGGNYGYTF TGTGCCAGCAGTTTATGGGGAGGTAACTATGGCTACACCTTC TRBJ1-2 TRBV28 - -
CAIRQDQETQYF TGTGCCATCAGGCAGGACCAAGAGACCCAGTACTTC TRBJ2-5 TRBV10-3 - -
CASSQVNRGFEAFF TGCGCCAGCAGCCAAGTTAACAGGGGGTTTGAAGCTTTCTTT TRBJ1-1 TRBV4-1 TRBD1 -
CAWFEGGAHNEQFF TGTGCCTGGTTCGAGGGGGGGGCTCACAATGAGCAGTTCTTC TRBJ2-1 TRBV30 - -
CASSEGGGSHTGELFF TGTGCCAGCAGTGAAGGGGGGGGGAGCCACACCGGGGAGCTGTTTTTT TRBJ2-2 TRBV6-1 TRBD2 -
CASSQETRYGYTF TGCGCCAGCAGCCAAGAGACACGCTATGGCTACACCTTC TRBJ1-2 TRBV4-3 - -
CASTGTGGTYEQYF TGTGCCAGCACCGGGACAGGGGGGACCTACGAGCAGTACTTC TRBJ2-7 TRBV28 TRBD1 -
CASSLELLASSYNEQFF TGCGCCAGCAGCTTGGAACTCTTGGCTAGCTCCTACAATGAGCAGTTCTTC TRBJ2-1 TRBV5-1 - -
CASSPTGQVEKLFF TGTGCCAGCAGCCCTACGGGACAAGTGGAGAAACTGTTTTTT TRBJ1-4 TRBV7-9 - -
CASSPPDTPNTGELFF TGTGCCAGCAGCCCCCCCGACACCCCGAACACCGGGGAGCTGTTTTTT TRBJ2-2 TRBV4-2 - -
CASSLGSTVREAFF TGTGCCAGCAGCTTGGGGTCGACAGTACGTGAAGCTTTCTTT TRBJ1-1 TRBV5-4 - once
CASSPGGWGWETQYF TGTGCCAGCAGCCCCGGGGGGTGGGGGTGGGAGACCCAGTACTTC TRBJ2-5 TRBV27 TRBD2 -
CASRGQSVGYTF TGTGCCAGCAGAGGACAGTCTGTCGGCTACACCTTC TRBJ1-2 TRBV6-5 - few
CASSDRLNTEAFF TGTGCCAGCAGCGACAGATTGAACACTGAAGCTTTCTTT TRBJ1-1 TRBV5-4 - -
CASSLDRDGNQPQHF TGTGCCAGTAGTCTGGACAGGGATGGCAATCAGCCCCAGCATTTT TRBJ1-5 TRBV19 TRBD1 -
CASSPGTSGHNEQFF TGTGCCAGCAGCCCCGGGACTAGCGGACACAATGAGCAGTTCTTC TRBJ2-1 TRBV6-4 TRBD2 once
CASTTYNEQFF TGTGCCTCTACCACCTACAATGAGCAGTTCTTC TRBJ2-1 TRBV30 - -
CASRDRQGAVTEAFF TGTGCCAGCAGGGACCGACAGGGGGCCGTGACTGAAGCTTTCTTT TRBJ1-1 TRBV6-5 TRBD1 -
CASSFGTPNTEAFF TGTGCCAGCAGTTTCGGGACACCGAACACTGAAGCTTTCTTT TRBJ1-1 TRBV6-5 - -
CASAGQDTDTQYF TGTGCCAGCGCCGGACAGGACACAGATACGCAGTATTTT TRBJ2-3 TRBV6-4 TRBD1 -
CASSQDSGTGGSPLHF TGTGCCAGCAGCCAAGATTCCGGGACAGGGGGTTCACCCCTCCACTTT TRBJ1-6 TRBV4-2 TRBD1 -